Reported below is one T cell receptor (beta chain). Its antigen is currently unknown. This sample stems from a study of T cells expressing NK-cell markers. Study conclusions and caveats: CD8+ T cells in more than five donors included dominant NKG2C+ clonotypes at about 1.0-7.0%. In a handful of donors, dominant clonotypes made up roughly 25-60.1% of CD3+CD56-NKG2C+ cells.

5'RACE template switching with UMIs generated TCR beta cDNA. TCRdb reprocessed the 5' RACE reads and keeps a single row for each CDR3 protein, giving no DNA. The sample features hundreds of thousands of distinct CDR3 sequences, with about 3.6% in its top ten. The germline gives CDR1 MNHNS, CDR2 SASEGT. The CDR3 spans 16 residues. The sequenced material came from blood T cells: a sorted CD56 or NKG2C T cell subset, CD4+ or CD8+ T cells, or bulk PBMC T cells (not recorded which). This TCR was sampled from a man between 18 and 29 years old in good health. This sequence joins TRBV6-1 and TRBJ2-5; no DNA is available, so the TRBD2 call from TCRdb remains unchecked. CDR3 in amino acids: CASSERLARSQETQYF.